Reported below is one TCR beta chain. This clone was seen only once. Its antigen specificity is not known. Within one base of it there is no much larger clone, and no base qualities were kept. The junction shows trimming of 4 bases on V and 3 bases on J, and the gene matches do not reach 4 bases of it. CDR1 LNHDA and CDR2 SQIVND were looked up in the germline V gene (reference sequence). There are 16 amino acids in the CDR3, from cysteine to phenylalanine inclusive. Only the CDR3 region is kept as DNA, spanning 48 bases read in frame from base 1. This entry belongs to a study of cytomegalovirus exposure and HLA in healthy donors (dated by TCRdb to 2016 to 2017). Study-wide context: An earlier analysis of roughly 610 of the donors reported about 280 Gb of sequence data and some 110 million unique TCR beta sequences obtained from around 190 million T cells. On average, around 240,000 unique TCR beta nucleotide sequences were sequenced per donor among more than 350 genotyped donors of the cohort, with roughly a sixth of those sequences being non-productive. Typing coverage varied by locus: 629-630 donors for A, B, C, DRB1 and DQB1; under 550 for DQA1; more than 600 for DPA1; approximately 470 for DPB1. To predict cytomegalovirus infection status, the study combined high-throughput TCR immunosequencing, statistical association of individual TCRs with disease status, and machine learning. The study profiled the T cell repertoires of hundreds of subjects by immunosequencing and related them to cytomegalovirus serostatus. All discovery cohort repertoires had been generated on a single sequencing platform. Several DR-DQ haplotypes were handled as single units for association and clustering because linkage in the cohort was strong. In the later analysis, no new phenotypic data were used to find candidate immune exposures; instead, reliance was placed on TCR beta sequences and their occurrence across donors. Along with the approximately 670-subject first cohort, a separate validation cohort of some 130 different subjects was used. Class I and class II HLA loci were covered by the typing at four-digit resolution. The study aimed to test whether signatures of past pathogen exposure could be identified by cataloging public T cell receptors. Of the roughly 390 genotyped donors, more than 75% were placed in the genetic ancestry cluster associated with self-reported Caucasian donors. Roughly 300 gigabases of sequencing data and approximately 85 million unique TCR sequences were included in an early release covering around 600 HLA-typed donors. A later analysis re-examined previously published TCR beta repertoires from just over 650 donors and added high-resolution HLA genotyping to investigate patterns of TCR occurrence. An earlier analysis of more than 450 of the donors used high-throughput TCR beta sequencing to judge whether each TCR beta V gene segment behaved as functional or pseudogenic. Genome-wide SNP genotypes for about 55% of the roughly 670 donors were used in a later genetic analysis, which treated that subset as a discovery cohort. Donor age, sex, ethnicity and CMV serostatus were collected together with the repertoire data. General findings and caveats noted by the study authors: The 87-base-pair reads could not distinguish some IMGT-functional V segments, including TRBV6-2 and TRBV6-3, so those segments were excluded. Several of the top co-occurrence clusters appeared to be linked to parvovirus B19, influenza, CMV and Epstein-Barr virus, according to a later analysis. Broadly in line with IMGT annotations, most TCR beta V segments showed up in productive rearrangements about 87% or about 30% of the time in an earlier analysis of several hundred of the donors. Assigning TCR associations to individual alleles was difficult when HLA alleles, especially DR and DQ, strongly co-occurred. Sequencing depth was assumed to be roughly uniform across donors in the presence/absence analyses, though that assumption may not hold. At a false discovery rate of 0.05, a later analysis linked about 17,000 TCR beta sequences to specific HLA alleles. Compared with the roughly 710-donor mean, donors in an Asian-associated ancestry cluster had fewer N-insertions in productive TCRs, according to a later genetic analysis. Most TCR sequences were seen in very few donors, while some public TCRs were found in many individuals. Cytomegalovirus status was reported to be diagnosed by the classifier with high specificity and sensitivity in both the original and validation cohorts. The authors suggested that the approach could potentially be generalized to other disease states and immunological phenotypes. In vitro tests confirmed that a few of the cytomegalovirus-associated TCR beta chains recognize cytomegalovirus antigens. In this cohort, only TCR beta chains were sequenced, and detectable features were limited by the absence of alpha or paired-chain data. Linkage disequilibrium might explain the correlated functional status among segregating V segments, but an unknown experimental factor could not be ruled out. In a later analysis, TCR association rates were found to vary across HLA loci, with the most associated TCRs seen for DRB1 alleles and the fewest for HLA-C alleles. Immune exposure information for the cohort was limited to CMV serostatus. Most CMV-associated TCR beta chains appeared to be HLA-restricted in a later analysis, and the HLA associations seemed to be driven largely by CMV exposure. A later analysis found that HLA-associated TCR beta chains were more clonally expanded and had lower generation probabilities than equally common non-associated chains. Because some donors lacked HLA typing at each locus, the association tests relied only on the typed subset. A cluster of highly shared sequence variants was judged likely to be a technical artifact of the sequencing pipeline. A further reported finding was that TCR beta sequences accurately predicted the HLA-A and HLA-B alleles for most subjects in the first cohort. Because counts were too low, some 17 rarely observed V segments, including chromosome 9 orphons, were left out of the earlier analysis of 587 of the donors. In a later genetic analysis, a missense DCLRE1C variant was associated with V-gene and J-gene trimming of TCR beta chains, and the association was replicated in an independent cohort. The study gave a list of about 160 TCR beta chains associated with cytomegalovirus.

The cohort comprised fewer than 700 healthy bone marrow donors. All cohort members were sampled while nominally healthy, although unrecorded immune exposures were likely present. The donor tested CMV seropositive, placing the donor among the 289 seropositive members of the cohort. A peripheral blood sample was collected from each donor, and TCR beta sequencing was performed on peripheral blood mononuclear cells. The Qiagen DNeasy Blood Extraction Kit was used to extract genomic DNA from the blood cell samples. To prepare the library, the immunoSEQ multiplex PCR assay was applied. For the multiplex PCR, a mixture combining 60 forward primers for TCR Vbeta segments and 13 reverse primers for TCR Jbeta segments was used. The CDR3 region of rearranged TCR beta genes was amplified from genomic DNA by a multiplex PCR assay. Amplified TCR beta libraries were sequenced as 87-base-pair reads on the Illumina HiSeq System. As for the original processing: A later analysis counted around 72 million unique TCR beta chains across the 650 to 800 repertoires, and around 9.9 million of these chains were shared by at least two donors. A nearest-neighbor algorithm error-corrected the raw reads and collapsed the reads into unique sequences, merging closely related sequences to remove PCR and sequencing errors. CDR3 sequences were aligned to IMGT reference sequences to assign V, D and J gene segments. For a sequence to be retained, at least a six-nucleotide match to both a V gene segment and a J gene segment was required. A rearrangement counted as productive if the CDR3 had no stop codons and remained in frame with V and J, and every other rearrangement counted as non-productive. CDR3 was defined by IMGT convention, running from the second conserved V-encoded cysteine to the conserved J-encoded phenylalanine. In an earlier analysis of roughly 610 of the donors, sequences lacking an unambiguous match to a single V gene segment were excluded. In an earlier analysis of approximately 590 of the donors, V segments were called functional above 56.7% productive rearrangements and were called segregating when the between-donor standard deviation exceeded 5%. A statistical classification framework was developed to diagnose cytomegalovirus status using the catalog of TCR beta chain sequences. In a later analysis, V and J genes were assigned by comparing TCR nucleotide sequences against IMGT/GENE-DB human TR gene sequences. A later analysis assigned CDR3 sequences and most-parsimonious VDJ recombination scenarios with the TCRdist pipeline. A later analysis defined each TCR beta chain by its CDR3 amino acid sequence plus V-gene family, and excluded reads lacking a unique V-gene family. A later analysis removed over 500 highly shared, low-generation-probability nucleotide sequences to deal with suspected cross-contamination and a sequencing artifact. A later analysis calculated a clonal expansion index for each public chain from normalized within-repertoire ranks of inferred template counts. A later analysis computed generation probabilities with a VDJ recombination model fitted to out-of-frame rearrangements, and checked the results against IGoR. Hypergeometric tests were used in a later analysis to score TCR-TCR, TCR-HLA and TCR-CMV co-occurrence, with a repertoire-size bias correction applied to the TCR pairs. To estimate false discovery rates, a later analysis permuted the HLA or CMV assignments 20 times. In a later analysis, co-occurring TCRs were grouped using DBSCAN, with TCRdist sequence similarity added in when clustering inside HLA-allele-positive subsets. For co-occurrence clustering, repertoires with fewer than 30,000 or more than 120,000 public chains were excluded, along with a handful of repertoires with anomalous nucleotide sharing. Drawn from immuneACCESS, this table holds only the in-frame rearrangements with V and J called that TCRdb kept. Clones are partly lost; checked studies trace under half to an unresolved V gene and leave the rest unexplained. V and J calls plus clone size are reproduced from that table; the DNA served to infer D and trimming. The sample yields roughly 200,000 clones; 79% were counted once. In total, the top ten clones hold 4.4% of the sample.

This TCR was sampled from a woman aged 30 to 39 in good health and CMV-seropositive. The material sequenced was PBMCs. Recombination connected TRBV19 to TRBJ2-5; the central 14 bases match TRBD2. The CDR3 region reads CASSKPGLAGEETQYF. The sequence in DNA is TGTGCCAGTAGTAAACCGGGACTAGCGGGAGAAGAGACCCAGTACTTC.